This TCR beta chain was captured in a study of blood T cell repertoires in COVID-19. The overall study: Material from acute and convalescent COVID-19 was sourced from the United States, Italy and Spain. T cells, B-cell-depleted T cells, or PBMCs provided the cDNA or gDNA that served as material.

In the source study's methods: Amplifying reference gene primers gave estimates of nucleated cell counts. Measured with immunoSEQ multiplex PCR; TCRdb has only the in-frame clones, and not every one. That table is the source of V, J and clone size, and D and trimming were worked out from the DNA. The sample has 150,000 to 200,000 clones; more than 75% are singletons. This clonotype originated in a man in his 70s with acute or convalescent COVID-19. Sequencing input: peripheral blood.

The CDR3 DNA is TGCGCCAGCAGCTTGGGGCCACCCTCTGGAAACACCATATATTTT. This translates into CASSLGPPSGNTIYF. This sequence joins TRBV5-1 and TRBJ1-3; D unresolved. Trimming stripped 0 bases from V and 0 bases from J, with 7 bases between. The germline gives CDR1 SGHRS, CDR2 YFSETQ. The CDR3 loop spans 15 amino acids.